Listed below are T cell receptor beta chains from one sample, sequenced in a study of T cell responses to AZD1222 COVID-19 vaccine. Profiling relied on immunoSEQ multiplex PCR, and the TCRdb table lists in-frame clones only, not all of them. The profile shows roughly 97,000 clones, approximately 90% of them singletons. The source material was peripheral blood, sampled on day 0 of AZD1222 vaccination. The receptor set was obtained from an adult in good health. Both conserved end residues are part of each CDR3. D genes are given only for firm matches. The size entry is marked missing in some rows and otherwise reads once, few, many or a size class.

j_gene	abundance	v_gene	d_gene	CDR3nt	CDR3aa
TRBJ1-3	NA	TRBV14	NA	TGTGCCAGCAGCCAATATAGCACCATATATTTT	CASSQYSTIYF
TRBJ2-5	NA	TRBV7-2	NA	TGTGCCAGCAGCTTAGCGCTGGGTAGGGGCGAGGGGGAGACCCAGTACTTC	CASSLALGRGEGETQYF
TRBJ1-3	NA	TRBV7-2	NA	TGTGCCAGCACCCTGCGTCTTACTGGAAACACCATATATTTT	CASTLRLTGNTIYF
TRBJ2-1	NA	TRBV3-1/TRBV3-2	TRBD1	TGTGCCAGCAGCCAGTCCGGGACAGACTACAATGAGCAGTTCTTC	CASSQSGTDYNEQFF
TRBJ1-4	NA	TRBV6-6	NA	TGTGCCAGCAGTTACTCGAGTGGGGGCACTGAAAAACTGTTTTTT	CASSYSSGGTEKLFF
TRBJ1-3	NA	TRBV10-2	NA	TGCGCCAGCAGTGAGCATTCAGCTGGAAACACCATATATTTT	CASSEHSAGNTIYF
TRBJ2-4	NA	TRBV5-4	NA	TGTGCCAGCAGCCGGCTCGGCGGATCAATGAGTCAAAACATTCAGTACTTC	CASSRLGGSMSQNIQYF
TRBJ2-2	NA	TRBV7-9	TRBD1	TGTGCCAGCAGCGACAGGGTAACCACCGGGGAGCTGTTTTTT	CASSDRVTTGELFF
TRBJ1-2	NA	TRBV30	NA	TGTGCCTGCCGCCCGGACAGCATTTATGGCTACACCTTC	CACRPDSIYGYTF
TRBJ2-2	NA	TRBV3-1/TRBV3-2	NA	TGTGCCAGCAGCCAAGGCTCGGGTGCCACCGGGGAGCTGTTTTTT	CASSQGSGATGELFF
TRBJ1-2	NA	TRBV6-5	NA	TGTGCCAGCAGTTTGGCAGCTTCCTATGGCTACACCTTC	CASSLAASYGYTF
TRBJ1-2	NA	TRBV19	NA	TGTGCCAGTAGTGCGGGAGGGAGTACCTCCTATGGCTACACCTTC	CASSAGGSTSYGYTF
TRBJ2-1	once	TRBV20-1	NA	TGCAGTGCTAGTCCTCAGCCCTACAATGAGCAGTTCTTC	CSASPQPYNEQFF
TRBJ2-3	NA	TRBV27	NA	TGTGCCAGCAGTGCTTTATCCTCTACGCAGTATTTT	CASSALSSTQYF
TRBJ2-1	NA	TRBV5-1	NA	TGCGCCAGCAGCCCTCAGGGGCACTCCTACAATGAGCAGTTCTTC	CASSPQGHSYNEQFF
TRBJ2-3	once	TRBV5-5	NA	TGTGCCAGCAGCCGCGATCGGGCGGCAGATACGCAGTATTTT	CASSRDRAADTQYF
TRBJ2-7	few	TRBV7-9	TRBD1	TGTGCCAGCAGCTTCGGACAGGGCTACGAGCAGTACTTC	CASSFGQGYEQYF
TRBJ2-5	NA	TRBV25-1	TRBD1	TGTGCCAGCAGTGAGAGACAGGGTTGGCAAGAGACCCAGTACTTC	CASSERQGWQETQYF
TRBJ2-3	NA	TRBV28	TRBD2	TGTGCCAGCAGTTTATTGGGGACACTAGCCGGGGGGGTTCCAGATACGCAGTATTTT	CASSLLGTLAGGVPDTQYF
TRBJ1-6	NA	TRBV28	TRBD1	TGTGCCAGCAGTCCGGGACAGGGGAGGACACCCCTCCACTTT	CASSPGQGRTPLHF
TRBJ1-1	NA	TRBV6-4	TRBD1	TGTGCCAGCAGTGAGCAGGGGGCCACTGAAGCTTTCTTT	CASSEQGATEAFF
TRBJ2-2	NA	TRBV24-1	NA	TGTGCCACCGGAAGGGAGGATTATAACACCGGGGAGCTGTTTTTT	CATGREDYNTGELFF
TRBJ1-6	NA	TRBV5-6	TRBD1	TGTGCCAGCAGTTTACAGGGGGTCGGTTCACCCCTCCACTTT	CASSLQGVGSPLHF
TRBJ1-5	NA	TRBV18	NA	TGTGCCAGCTCACCAGGGGCAGGTACGCCCCAGCATTTT	CASSPGAGTPQHF
TRBJ1-6	few	TRBV4-3	NA	TGCGCCAGCAGCCAAGATGACGTGTCAGGCAATTCACCCCTCCACTTT	CASSQDDVSGNSPLHF
TRBJ2-3	NA	TRBV7-2	TRBD2	TGTGCCAGCAGCAGAGTAGCGGGAGGGGGCGGTACGCAGTATTTT	CASSRVAGGGGTQYF
TRBJ2-7	NA	TRBV7-8	NA	TGTGCCAGCAGCGTAACTAGGGGCCACGAGCAGTACTTC	CASSVTRGHEQYF
TRBJ1-1	NA	TRBV30	NA	TGTGCCTGGAGTGTACAACCCAGGAACACTGAAGCTTTCTTT	CAWSVQPRNTEAFF
TRBJ2-7	NA	TRBV28	NA	TGTGCCAGCAGTTTATATGCAGGGGCGCAAGGCGAGCAGTACTTC	CASSLYAGAQGEQYF
TRBJ2-2	few	TRBV5-4	NA	TGTGCCAGCAGCCCAACAGGGACGAACACCGGGGAGCTGTTTTTT	CASSPTGTNTGELFF
TRBJ1-2	NA	TRBV19	NA	TGTGCCAGTAGTCCCGCGACGGCCACGGGGAAGGGCTACACCTTC	CASSPATATGKGYTF
TRBJ2-7	NA	TRBV15	TRBD1	TGTGCCACCAGCAGGACCGGGACAGGCTCTAGGCAGTACTTC	CATSRTGTGSRQYF
TRBJ1-3	NA	TRBV4-3	TRBD1	TGCGCCAGCAGCCAATCATTCGCGGGACAGGGACCTTTTTATGCCCAAAACACCATATATTTT	CASSQSFAGQGPFYAQNTIYF
TRBJ1-5	NA	TRBV19	NA	TGTGCCAGTAGTCGTCAGGGAGGAAATCAGCCCCAGCATTTT	CASSRQGGNQPQHF
TRBJ2-7	NA	TRBV5-1	NA	TGCGCCAGCAGCTTGGGTAAGGGTGGCGAGCAGTACTTC	CASSLGKGGEQYF